The present TCR beta chain was sequenced within a study of shared clonotypes between healthy human individuals. Each replicate PCR on the sorted subsets used roughly 190 ng DNA (around 30,000 T cell genomes). Here immunoSEQ multiplex PCR was the method, and the copy in TCRdb shows in-frame clones only, minus some. The table shows 980,000 or so clones, with over 60% occurring only once. The CDR3 loop spans 14 amino acids. Germline values: CDR1 SGHNT, CDR2 YYREEE (reference sequence). Trimming stripped 0 bases from V and 5 bases from J, with 8 bases between. The sequence came from a man between 18 and 29 years old in good health. The chain uses TRBV5-4 and TRBJ2-2; D is undetermined. Input material: memory CD4+ T cells sorted from blood. Subset here: CD45RA-negative fraction. DNA for the CDR3: TGTGCCAGCAGCTTGGAGGCCGGTACCGGGGAGCTGTTTTTT. This gives the protein CASSLEAGTGELFF.